The 32 T cell receptor beta chains below were found in one sample sequenced in a study of cytomegalovirus exposure and HLA in healthy donors. With 60 Vbeta and 13 Jbeta primers, the PCR was carried out. Using immunoSEQ multiplex PCR, the repertoire was profiled, and TCRdb retains in-frame clones only, with some absent. This table holds a few hundred thousand clones, around three quarters found once. The specimen sequenced was PBMCs. The receptors derive from a man in his forties or fifties in good health and CMV-seronegative.

DNA of the CDR3: TGCGCCAGCAGCCAATCGACAGGGGAGAGCAATCAGCCCCAGCATTTT. This gives the protein CASSQSTGESNQPQHF. The chain has TRBV4-1 and TRBJ1-5, with 8 bases that match TRBD1. Trimming took 2 bases from V and 1 from J; bases not matched to a gene: 4. The CDR3 is 16 amino acids. Germline V gives CDR1 MGHRA, CDR2 YSYEKL.

This chain joins TRBV7-2 and TRBJ1-5, with D maybe TRBD1 (5 bases). This CDR3 is 13 amino acids long. CDR1 is SGHTA, CDR2 FQGNSA, per germline. Between the trimmed V and J ends, which lost 4 bases and 4 bases, there was a span of 8 bases. The CDR3 spells CASSWGGNQPQHF. The CDR3 DNA is TGTGCCAGCAGCTGGGGGGGGAATCAGCCCCAGCATTTT.

The chain joins TRBV7-8 to TRBJ2-3, with 7 bases identical to TRBD1. The CDR3 has 15 residues. Germline V gene sequence: CDR1 SGHVS, CDR2 FQNEAQ. Germline trimming cut 4 bases from V and 0 bases from J; bases unmatched to any gene: 4. This chain's CDR3 is CASSYWDSSTDTQYF. The CDR3 region has the DNA TGTGCCAGCAGCTACTGGGACAGTAGCACAGATACGCAGTATTTT. The whole variable domain, remainder taken from reference TRBV7-8 and TRBJ2-3, is GAGVSQSPRYKVAKRGQDVALRCDPISGHVSLFWYQQALGQGPEFLTYFQNEAQLDKSGLPSDRFFAERPEGSVSTLKIQRTQQEDSAVYLCASSYWDSSTDTQYFGPGTRLTVL.

Notes on this clone: One end of the junction does not line up with germline, which may come from a read error. The rearrangement links TRBV9 to TRBJ1-1; D remains ambiguous. The germline V gene has CDR1 SGDLS and CDR2 YYNGEE. CDR3 length: 15 residues. DNA for the CDR3: TGTGCCAGCAACGTAGGTTTACGGGAGAACACTGAAGCTTTCTTT. Translated, it gives CASNVGLRENTEAFF.

The J gene is TRBJ1-1, the V gene TRBV10-3; maybe TRBD1 (6 bases). V dropped 5 bases and J dropped 1 base, with 11 bases sitting between them. The CDR3 totals 14 residues. Germline CDR1 ENHRY, CDR2 SYGVKD. The CDR3 region has the DNA TGTGCCATCAGTTGGACAGTTGAGAACACTGAAGCTTTCTTT. Protein sequence: CAISWTVENTEAFF.

This clone turned up a few times. V usage is TRBV9 and J usage is TRBJ2-5; 16 nucleotides align to TRBD2. The ends lost 0 bases at V and 1 base at J; junction bases unmatched: 9. Germline assignment: CDR1 SGDLS and CDR2 YYNGEE. The CDR3 loop spans 20 amino acids. DNA of the CDR3: TGTGCCAGCAGCGTAGTACCACCGGGACTAGCGGGGGGGCCCCAAGAGACCCAGTACTTC. This encodes CASSVVPPGLAGGPQETQYF.

This clone appeared a single time. The sample has other DNA sequences that encode this CDR3 too. This rearrangement joins TRBV27 to TRBJ1-5; 8 positions agree with TRBD1. With V trimmed by 5 bases and J by 2 bases, 2 bases remained unmatched. Germline CDR1 is MNHEY and CDR2 is SMNVEV (reference sequence). The CDR3 loop spans 14 amino acids. The CDR3 spells CASSDRGGNQPQHF. The CDR3 nucleotides are TGTGCCAGCAGTGACAGGGGAGGCAATCAGCCCCAGCATTTT.

This sequence joins TRBV28 and TRBJ2-7; 9 bases line up with TRBD2. Germline V gene data show CDR1 as MDHEN and CDR2 as SYDVKM. CDR3 length equals 16 residues. V gave up 6 bases and J gave up 6 bases; unmatched junction bases: 15. CDR3 coding DNA: TGTGCCAGCAGCCCAATGCAGGCGGGAGGGCGCCTCGAGCAGTACTTC. The encoded protein is CASSPMQAGGRLEQYF.

The chain is built from TRBV15 and TRBJ1-1; a weak D match, TRBD1 (5 bases). This CDR3 has 13 amino acids. The germline CDR1 and CDR2 sequences are LNHNV and YYDKDF (reference sequence). With 0 bases removed from V and 5 bases from J, the gap between germline ends came to 7 bases. The DNA of the CDR3 is TGTGCCACCAGCAGAGACAAGGGGACTGAAGCTTTCTTT. Translation: CATSRDKGTEAFF.

V is TRBV27 and J is TRBJ2-7; D remains ambiguous. Germline V gives CDR1 MNHEY, CDR2 SMNVEV (reference sequence). Trimming removed 8 bases at V and 1 base at J, with 9 bases between. The CDR3 extends over 12 amino acids. The CDR3 region is CASWQVSYEQYF. Written as DNA, the CDR3 is TGTGCCAGCTGGCAAGTATCCTACGAGCAGTACTTC.

This clone occurred once. The CDR3 is CASSSGQGKETQYF. The CDR3 DNA reads as TGCGCCAGCAGCTCAGGACAGGGAAAAGAGACCCAGTACTTC. V gene TRBV5-1 combines with J gene TRBJ2-5, with 8 bases aligning to TRBD1. CDR1 and CDR2 from the germline V gene are SGHRS and YFSETQ. The ends lost 3 bases at V and 3 bases at J; junction bases unmatched: 4. The CDR3 is made up of 14 amino acids.

V gene TRBV7-8 combines with J gene TRBJ2-5, with D possibly being TRBD1 (6 bases). This CDR3 is built from 14 residues. The ends were cut back, 4 bases at V and 2 bases at J, with 11 bases in the middle. Germline CDR1 SGHVS, CDR2 FQNEAQ. The CDR3 DNA sequence: TGTGCCAGCAGCTCCGAAGGGACACAAGAGACCCAGTACTTC. This encodes CASSSEGTQETQYF.

Written as DNA, the CDR3 is TGTGCCAGCAGCGTAGATTTTGGGACAGAAGCTTTCTTT. This gives the protein CASSVDFGTEAFF. The chain recombines TRBV9 with TRBJ1-1, with D tentatively TRBD1 (6 bases). In germline, CDR1 is SGDLS, CDR2 YYNGEE. The CDR3 runs to 13 residues. V dropped 0 bases and J dropped 8 bases, with 11 bases sitting between them.

The CDR3 sequence is CASSRITENTEAFF. DNA for the CDR3: TGTGCCAGCAGTCGAATTACAGAGAACACTGAAGCTTTCTTT. This chain connects TRBV27 to TRBJ1-1; D is undetermined. Germline assignment: CDR1 MNHEY and CDR2 SMNVEV (reference sequence). Trimming removed 5 bases at V and 1 base at J, with 11 bases between. The CDR3 length is 14 residues.

This clone was counted only a few times. The genes are TRBV4-2 and TRBJ1-1, with D maybe TRBD1 (5 bases). Germline V CDR1 and CDR2: LGHNA, YNFKEQ. Trimming took 1 base from V and 1 from J, leaving 7 bases between them. CDR3 length: 14 residues. The CDR3 spells CASSQGQRNTEAFF. In DNA form, the CDR3 reads TGTGCCAGCAGCCAAGGACAGCGGAACACTGAAGCTTTCTTT.

This chain connects TRBV2 to TRBJ2-1; 10 bases fit TRBD1. The CDR3 runs to 15 residues. CDR1 and CDR2 from the germline V gene are SNHLY and FYNNEI. Unmatched junction bases numbered 5, after V lost 3 bases and J lost 6 bases. CDR3 sequence (DNA): TGTGCCAGCAGTGATCGGGACAGGGGACGCAATGAGCAGTTCTTC. This translates into CASSDRDRGRNEQFF.

The rearrangement links TRBV18 to TRBJ2-6; D is possibly TRBD1 (5 bases). Trimming took off 4 bases at V and 0 bases at J, with 10 bases between the two ends. From germline, CDR1 is KGHSH and CDR2 LQKENI. This CDR3 has 16 amino acids. CDR3 protein: CASSLTGSSGANVLTF. The CDR3, as DNA: TGTGCCAGCTCACTTACAGGTAGCTCTGGGGCCAACGTCCTGACTTTC. Based on the CDR3 plus reference TRBV18 and TRBJ2-6, the full variable domain is NAGVMQNPRHLVRRRGQEARLRCSPMKGHSHVYWYRQLPEEGLKFMVYLQKENIIDESGMPKERFSAEFPKEGPSILRIQQVVRGDSAAYFCASSLTGSSGANVLTFGAGSRLTVL.

The V call is TRBV5-6, the J call TRBJ2-5; 13 positions agree with TRBD2. V was pared by 6 bases and J by 2 bases, with 4 bases of the junction left unmatched. Germline V gene data show CDR1 as SGHDT and CDR2 as YYEEEE. The CDR3 is 15 amino acids. CDR3 sequence reads: CASIGTSGVQETQYF. CDR3 coding DNA: TGTGCCAGCATCGGGACTAGCGGGGTACAAGAGACCCAGTACTTC. The full variable domain, rest sourced from reference TRBV5-6 and TRBJ2-5, is DAGVTQSPTHLIKTRGQQVTLRCSPKSGHDTVSWYQQALGQGPQFIFQYYEEEERQRGNFPDRFSGHQFPNYSSELNVNALLLGDSALYLCASIGTSGVQETQYFGPGTRLLVL.

The genes are TRBV2 and TRBJ2-7, with D possibly TRBD1 on 5 matching bases. V lost 6 bases and J 2 bases, leaving 11 bases between the germline ends. This CDR3 region has 13 residues. Germline V gives CDR1 SNHLY, CDR2 FYNNEI. CDR3 protein: CASRKTVTYEQYF. The CDR3 region has the DNA TGTGCCAGCAGGAAGACAGTAACCTACGAGCAGTACTTC.

This clone was detected only a few times. The rearrangement uses TRBV5-1 and TRBJ1-4; a possible D gene is TRBD1 (5 bases). The CDR3 covers 14 residues. With 6 bases removed from V and 0 bases from J, the gap between germline ends came to 9 bases. Germline CDR1 SGHRS, CDR2 YFSETQ. The CDR3 loop reads CASTSGTTNEKLFF. The CDR3 nucleotides are TGCGCCAGCACCTCAGGGACAACTAATGAAAAACTGTTTTTT.

The V gene is TRBV5-4, the J gene TRBJ2-4; 7 bases fit TRBD1. This CDR3 spans 15 amino acids. From germline, CDR1 is SGHNT and CDR2 YYREEE (reference sequence). Unmatched junction bases numbered 13, after V lost 5 bases and J lost 8 bases. The CDR3 bases are TGTGCCAGCAGTAGGACAGGCGATAGGAGTTACATTCAGTACTTC. Protein sequence: CASSRTGDRSYIQYF.

The chain recombines TRBV5-1 with TRBJ2-2, with TRBD1 matching 7 bases. V was clipped by 0 bases and J by 3 bases; unmatched bases: 2. The germline V gene has CDR1 SGHRS and CDR2 YFSETQ. The CDR3 spans 15 residues. The CDR3 coding sequence is TGCGCCAGCAGCTTGGAGGGGGCGGACACCGGGGAGCTGTTTTTT. This encodes CASSLEGADTGELFF.

The chain couples TRBV7-8 to TRBJ1-5, with D perhaps TRBD1 (5 bases). V shed 1 base and J shed 1 base, with 11 bases lying between them. The CDR3 loop spans 16 amino acids. The germline V gene encodes CDR1 SGHVS and CDR2 FQNEAQ. DNA of the CDR3: TGTGCCAGCAGCTTAGGTGGGCAGGGAAGCAATCAGCCCCAGCATTTT. Residues: CASSLGGQGSNQPQHF.

The chain combines TRBV4-3 with TRBJ2-7; 12 positions match TRBD2. CDR1 and CDR2 (germline): LGHNA, YSLEER. The CDR3 sequence is 14 residues long. V lost 4 bases to trimming and J lost 3 bases; unmatched junction nucleotides: 1. As DNA, the CDR3 is TGCGCCAGCAGCCGGACTAGCGGGAACTACGAGCAGTACTTC. As protein: CASSRTSGNYEQYF.

The chain carries TRBV10-1 and TRBJ2-2, with 7 bases identical to TRBD2. This CDR3 is built from 16 residues. Germline lookup yields CDR1 WNHNN and CDR2 SYGVQD (reference sequence). V lost 4 bases and J lost 4; bases outside the gene matches: 9. The CDR3 here is CASSASGTIGTGELFF. CDR3 bases: TGCGCCAGCAGTGCCTCCGGGACTATCGGCACCGGGGAGCTGTTTTTT.

The chain recombines TRBV27 with TRBJ2-1; weak D call: TRBD2 (5 bases). The germline V gene has CDR1 MNHEY and CDR2 SMNVEV (reference sequence). The CDR3 consists of 16 residues. V was pared by 0 bases and J by 1 base, with 10 bases between. The CDR3 DNA follows: TGTGCCAGCAGTTTATCCAAAAGAGGGTCCTACAATGAGCAGTTCTTC. Translating it yields CASSLSKRGSYNEQFF.

This clone was detected once. The J gene is TRBJ2-3, the V gene TRBV9; the D gene is possibly TRBD1 (6 bases). Germline CDR1 is SGDLS and CDR2 is YYNGEE. Trimming removed 2 bases at V and 0 bases at J, with 7 bases between. The CDR3 runs 14 residues. CDR3 in DNA: TGTGCCAGCAGCGTCAGGGGAAGCACAGATACGCAGTATTTT. This translates into CASSVRGSTDTQYF. The whole variable domain, remainder taken from reference TRBV9 and TRBJ2-3, is DSGVTQTPKHLITATGQRVTLRCSPRSGDLSVYWYQQSLDQGLQFLIQYYNGEERAKGNILERFSAQQFPDLHSELNLSSLELGDSALYFCASSVRGSTDTQYFGPGTRLTVL.

The chain recombines TRBV6-6 with TRBJ1-2; a possible D gene is TRBD1 (5 bases). Per germline, CDR1 MNHNY and CDR2 SVGAGI (reference sequence). V gave up 6 bases and J gave up 8 bases, with 16 bases separating them. There are 13 residues in the CDR3. CDR3 nucleotides: TGTGCCAGCAGCCCTAGCCGGGGGTTCGGCTACACCTTC. Translating gives CASSPSRGFGYTF.

The chain couples TRBV11-2 to TRBJ1-2, with D possibly TRBD1 on 5 matching bases. Trimming cost V 2 bases and J 3 bases, with 10 bases left between them. Germline V gives CDR1 SGHAT, CDR2 FQNNGV. The CDR3 extends over 14 amino acids. The CDR3 region has the DNA TGTGCCAGCAGCTTATCCAGGGAACACTATGGCTACACCTTC. It yields the protein CASSLSREHYGYTF. Using reference TRBV11-2 and TRBJ1-2 for the parts outside the CDR3, the full variable domain is EAGVAQSPRYKIIEKRQSVAFWCNPISGHATLYWYQQILGQGPKLLIQFQNNGVVDDSQLPKDRFSAERLKGVDSTLKIQPAKLEDSAVYLCASSLSREHYGYTFGSGTRLTVV.

V and J are TRBV19 and TRBJ1-2; maybe TRBD1 (6 bases). Trimming took off 7 bases at V and 5 bases at J, with 11 bases between the two ends. Germline CDR1 is LNHDA and CDR2 is SQIVND (reference sequence). The CDR3 runs 12 residues. CDR3 nucleotides: TGTGCCAGTACCCAAGGGGGTTATGGCTACACCTTC. This sequence encodes CASTQGGYGYTF.

The chain joins TRBV7-9 to TRBJ2-7; TRBD1 matches at 8 bases. CDR1 and CDR2 (germline): SEHNR, FQNEAQ (reference sequence). The J segment lost 5 bases and the V segment lost 7 bases, leaving 10 bases of the junction unmatched. This CDR3 is 14 amino acids long. The CDR3 coding sequence is TGTGCCAGCACTCCGGGGACAGGAACGGACGAGCAGTACTTC. It codes for CASTPGTGTDEQYF.

The chain combines TRBV5-1 with TRBJ2-1, with 7 bases aligning to TRBD2. The V gene end was trimmed by 0 bases and the J gene end by 4 bases; junction bases not matched to a gene: 7. The CDR3 runs 16 residues. Germline loops: CDR1 SGHRS, CDR2 YFSETQ. The CDR3 DNA reads as TGCGCCAGCAGCTTGGACTGGCGGGAGTCGTACAATGAGCAGTTCTTC. Protein product: CASSLDWRESYNEQFF.